These T cell receptor beta chains were read from a single sample in a study of cytomegalovirus exposure and HLA in healthy donors. The repertoire was sequenced with immunoSEQ multiplex PCR; TCRdb's copy has only in-frame clones and lacks some. The sample yields some 150,000 clones, about 80% seen once. Sequences were obtained from PBMCs. These receptor sequences come from a woman in her fifties or sixties in good health and CMV-seronegative. Each CDR3 is given with its conserved first and last residue. A D gene is named only where the DNA matches it firmly. Clone size is given for some rows only: seen once, a few or many times, or a class if the clone is expanded.

D: TRBD2
size: once
J: TRBJ2-7
V: TRBV7-9
DNA: TGTGCCAGCAGCTTAACCCCGGGGGGGGCCGAATCCTACGAGCAGTACTTC
CDR3: CASSLTPGGAESYEQYF

D: TRBD1
size: -
J: TRBJ1-1
V: TRBV28
DNA: TGTGCCAGCAGCCTCGGACAGGCTCGGGCTTTCTTT
CDR3: CASSLGQARAFF

D: -
size: -
J: TRBJ2-6
V: TRBV2
DNA: TGTGCCAGCAACAGCCCCTCTGGGGCCAACGTCCTGACTTTC
CDR3: CASNSPSGANVLTF

D: TRBD1
size: -
J: TRBJ2-7
V: TRBV6-5
DNA: TGTGCCAGCAGTTACCTCCCGGGACAGCCTTCCTACGAGCAGTACTTC
CDR3: CASSYLPGQPSYEQYF

D: -
size: -
J: TRBJ1-1
V: TRBV7-2
DNA: TGTGCCAGCAGCTTATCGGGACTCACACTAGGAGGTGAAGCTTTCTTT
CDR3: CASSLSGLTLGGEAFF

D: -
size: -
J: TRBJ1-3
V: TRBV7-2
DNA: TGTGCCAGCAGCTTGGGGGGGTTTGGAAACACCATATATTTT
CDR3: CASSLGGFGNTIYF

D: -
size: -
J: TRBJ2-7
V: TRBV5-5
DNA: TGTGCCAGCAGCTCCCCCCGGGGGAAGGGGTACTACGAGCAGTACTTC
CDR3: CASSSPRGKGYYEQYF

D: -
size: -
J: TRBJ1-4
V: TRBV5-1
DNA: TGCGCCAGCAGCTTAACTACAGGGACCGAAAAACTGTTTTTT
CDR3: CASSLTTGTEKLFF

D: -
size: -
J: TRBJ2-7
V: TRBV28
DNA: TGTGCCAGCATCTCCGGGGGGTACAGGGACCAATACGAGCAGTACTTC
CDR3: CASISGGYRDQYEQYF

D: -
size: few
J: TRBJ2-7
V: TRBV6-6
DNA: TGTGCCAGCAGTTACTCCGGACTACCAACCTACGAGCAGTACTTC
CDR3: CASSYSGLPTYEQYF

D: TRBD2
size: few
J: TRBJ2-7
V: TRBV7-2
DNA: TGTGCCAGCAGCACAACTAGCGGGGGGGCTTCCGAGCAGTACTTC
CDR3: CASSTTSGGASEQYF

D: -
size: -
J: TRBJ2-7
V: TRBV14
DNA: TGTGCCAGCAGCCAAGACCTGATCCTTACTCGCTACGAGCAGTACTTC
CDR3: CASSQDLILTRYEQYF

D: -
size: -
J: TRBJ1-1
V: TRBV5-6
DNA: TGTGCCAGCAGCCCTGGGACTGGGGATTACAACACTGAAGCTTTCTTT
CDR3: CASSPGTGDYNTEAFF

D: TRBD2
size: -
J: TRBJ2-3
V: TRBV9
DNA: TGTGCCAGCAGCGTAGCCCTAGCGGGAGGGCCGGGCACAGATACGCAGTATTTT
CDR3: CASSVALAGGPGTDTQYF

D: -
size: -
J: TRBJ1-2
V: TRBV30
DNA: TGTGCCTGGAGTCGGGGTCTGCAGGGCTACACCTTC
CDR3: CAWSRGLQGYTF

D: -
size: -
J: TRBJ2-1
V: TRBV2
DNA: TGTGCCAGCCAAGCGGGCCTATCGTACAATGAGCAGTTCTTC
CDR3: CASQAGLSYNEQFF

D: TRBD1
size: -
J: TRBJ2-2
V: TRBV5-8
DNA: TGTGCCAGCAGCTTCTCACCGACTGAAAAGGACAGGGGGCGCACCGGGGAGCTGTTTTTT
CDR3: CASSFSPTEKDRGRTGELFF

D: TRBD1
size: -
J: TRBJ1-1
V: TRBV4-3
DNA: TGCGCCAGCAGCCAAAACAGGGGATTGAACACTGAAGCTTTCTTT
CDR3: CASSQNRGLNTEAFF

D: TRBD1
size: -
J: TRBJ2-7
V: TRBV4-1
DNA: TGCGCCAGCAGCCAAGATCCAGGGGGCGCCTCCTACGAGCAGTACTTC
CDR3: CASSQDPGGASYEQYF

D: -
size: -
J: TRBJ1-3
V: TRBV4-3
DNA: TGCGCCAGCAGCCAGGACACCCCGGGCGCAGACACCATATATTTT
CDR3: CASSQDTPGADTIYF

D: -
size: -
J: TRBJ2-7
V: TRBV28
DNA: TGTGCCAGCAGTCAGAACTACGAGCAGTACTTC
CDR3: CASSQNYEQYF

D: TRBD1
size: -
J: TRBJ1-2
V: TRBV9
DNA: TGTGCCAGCAGCCCATCAGGATCAGGGGGCTATGGTGGCTACACCTTC
CDR3: CASSPSGSGGYGGYTF

D: TRBD1
size: -
J: TRBJ1-5
V: TRBV5-1
DNA: TGCGCCAGCAGCTTGAGCCAGGGGGGTCAGCCCCAGCATTTT
CDR3: CASSLSQGGQPQHF

D: -
size: -
J: TRBJ2-7
V: TRBV11-2
DNA: TGTGCCAGCAGCCCATGGGGAGACGAGCAGTACTTC
CDR3: CASSPWGDEQYF

D: TRBD1
size: once
J: TRBJ1-1
V: TRBV5-1
DNA: TGCGCCAGCAGCTTGGCGGGACAGGGGGGGAGATGGACTTTCTTT
CDR3: CASSLAGQGGRWTFF

D: -
size: -
J: TRBJ2-1
V: TRBV5-1
DNA: TGCGCCAGCAGCTTAGGGGCGGCGTACGTCAATGAGCAGTTCTTC
CDR3: CASSLGAAYVNEQFF

D: TRBD1
size: -
J: TRBJ2-5
V: TRBV28
DNA: TGTGCCAGCAGTCCGCTCCCCAGGGGGCAGGAGGCCCAGTACTTC
CDR3: CASSPLPRGQEAQYF

D: -
size: -
J: TRBJ2-7
V: TRBV7-6
DNA: TGTGCCAGCAGCTTCGGAGGGTCTAGCGAATTCTACGAGCAGTACTTC
CDR3: CASSFGGSSEFYEQYF

D: -
size: -
J: TRBJ1-5
V: TRBV6-5
DNA: TGTGCCAGCAGAGTGGCCAGGGAAAATCAGCCCCAGCATTTT
CDR3: CASRVARENQPQHF

D: TRBD2
size: -
J: TRBJ2-3
V: TRBV10-3
DNA: TGTGCCATCAGTGAAGGGATAGCGGGAGGGCCAGGCACAGATACGCAGTATTTT
CDR3: CAISEGIAGGPGTDTQYF

D: -
size: -
J: TRBJ2-4
V: TRBV28
DNA: TGTGCCAGCAGCTTCAGACAGAGAAAAAACATTCAGTACTTC
CDR3: CASSFRQRKNIQYF

D: -
size: once
J: TRBJ2-7
V: TRBV15
DNA: TGTGCCACCAGCAGAGATTGGGGCAGGGCCTCCTACGAGCAGTACTTC
CDR3: CATSRDWGRASYEQYF

D: -
size: -
J: TRBJ1-5
V: TRBV5-6
DNA: TGTGCCAGCAGCATTACAGGGCTTAGTAGCAATCAGCCCCAGCATTTT
CDR3: CASSITGLSSNQPQHF

D: -
size: many
J: TRBJ1-5
V: TRBV7-9
DNA: TGTGCCAGCAGCTTCCCCGAGGGCGGGCCCAATCAGCCCCAGCATTTT
CDR3: CASSFPEGGPNQPQHF

D: -
size: -
J: TRBJ1-2
V: TRBV25-1
DNA: TGTGCCAGCAGTGAATGGGGGGGGGTTGGCTATGGCTACACCTTC
CDR3: CASSEWGGVGYGYTF

D: -
size: -
J: TRBJ2-7
V: TRBV13
DNA: TGTGCCAGCAGCTTAAATAGGGGGGGCGACGAGCAGTACTTC
CDR3: CASSLNRGGDEQYF

D: TRBD1
size: -
J: TRBJ1-2
V: TRBV19
DNA: TGTGCCAGTACCGCGCCCGGGACAGGGGCTGGCTACACCTTC
CDR3: CASTAPGTGAGYTF

D: TRBD2
size: -
J: TRBJ2-3
V: TRBV4-1
DNA: TGCGCCAGCAGCCAAGATAGGGGCGGGAGGAGCCAGGATACGCAGTATTTT
CDR3: CASSQDRGGRSQDTQYF

D: TRBD1
size: -
J: TRBJ2-7
V: TRBV4-3
DNA: TGCGCCAGCAGTCAGGACAGGGGCTACGAGCAGTACTTC
CDR3: CASSQDRGYEQYF

D: -
size: -
J: TRBJ2-2
V: TRBV7-9
DNA: TGTGCCAGCAGCTTAGAAACTAGCAACACCGGGGAGCTGTTTTTT
CDR3: CASSLETSNTGELFF

D: TRBD2
size: -
J: TRBJ2-2
V: TRBV4-2
DNA: TGTGCCAGCAGCCAAGAGGGGGGGAGGGCGAACACCGGGGAGCTGTTTTTT
CDR3: CASSQEGGRANTGELFF

D: TRBD2
size: -
J: TRBJ2-1
V: TRBV7-9
DNA: TGTGCCAGCAGCTTAGCGCCCACTAGCGGGGGGATAAATGAGCAGTTCTTC
CDR3: CASSLAPTSGGINEQFF

D: TRBD2
size: -
J: TRBJ2-7
V: TRBV28
DNA: TGTGCCAGCAGTTTAAGTAGCGGGAGCGTGGGGGAGCAGTACTTC
CDR3: CASSLSSGSVGEQYF

D: -
size: -
J: TRBJ1-6
V: TRBV7-9
DNA: TGTGCCAGCAGCTTAGAAACAGCTTCACCCCTCCACTTT
CDR3: CASSLETASPLHF

D: -
size: -
J: TRBJ2-3
V: TRBV7-2
DNA: TGTGCCAGCAGCTTAGCGCTGGGCAGCTCACCATTTACAGATACGCAGTATTTT
CDR3: CASSLALGSSPFTDTQYF

D: -
size: few
J: TRBJ1-5
V: TRBV4-1
DNA: TGCGCCAGCAGCCAAGACCCTAGGGGGCAGCCCCAGCATTTT
CDR3: CASSQDPRGQPQHF

D: TRBD2
size: -
J: TRBJ2-7
V: TRBV13
DNA: TGTGCCAGCAGCACTGGGACTAGCGGGAGGGCCGCCGACGAGCAGTACTTC
CDR3: CASSTGTSGRAADEQYF

D: TRBD1
size: -
J: TRBJ1-1
V: TRBV28
DNA: TGTGCCAGCAGTTCTTCCGGGACAGGGGGCTCGACTGAAGCTTTCTTT
CDR3: CASSSSGTGGSTEAFF